The clone carrying this T cell receptor (beta chain) was recorded at least ten times. This CDR3 is built from 14 residues. The V end was cut by 5 bases, the J end by 3 bases, with 14 bases between. Germline V gives CDR1 WSHSY, CDR2 SAAADI. The sample originates from a study of T cells in Graves' hyperthyroidism and ophthalmopathy. Researchers amplified the TCR beta CDR3 regions from RNA transcripts. Using the HTBI primer set, a first-round RT-PCR was run on the TCR CDR3. One entry per CDR3 protein, called by TCRdb with MiXCR from the multiplex PCR reads. The table lists approximately 370,000 distinct CDR3 sequences, approximately 18% of them singletons. Patients with uncontrolled infections, other autoimmune diseases, pregnancy or lactation were excluded. Each diagnosis drew on symptoms, thyroxine, TRAb, thyroid ultrasound and orbital computed tomography findings.

The TCR comes from a woman younger than 45 with Graves' hyperthyroidism that later progressed to Graves' ophthalmopathy. The sequencing sample was made of blood. This chain uses TRBV10-2 with TRBJ2-7; possibly TRBD1 for D (6 bases). The CDR3 loop reads CASSLGWGLYEQYF. The CDR3 nucleotides are TGCGCCAGCAGTCTGGGATGGGGGCTCTACGAGCAGTACTTC.